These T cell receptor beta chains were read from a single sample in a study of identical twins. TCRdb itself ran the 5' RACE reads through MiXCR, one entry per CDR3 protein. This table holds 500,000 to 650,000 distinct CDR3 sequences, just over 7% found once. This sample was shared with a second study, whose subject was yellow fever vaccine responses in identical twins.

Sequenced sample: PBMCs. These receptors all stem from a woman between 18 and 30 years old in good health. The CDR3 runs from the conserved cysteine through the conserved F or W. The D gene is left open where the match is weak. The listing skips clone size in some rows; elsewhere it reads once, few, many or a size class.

TGCGCCAGCAGCTTTGCGTCGACTATTGAGCAGTTCTTC,CASSFASTIEQFF,TRBJ2-1,many,TRBV5-1,-
TGTGCCAGCAGCTCCGGGGGGGAGGCAAACACTGAAGCTTTCTTT,CASSSGGEANTEAFF,TRBJ1-1,many,TRBV7-9,-
TGTGCCAGCAGCCAAGGACAGAAATTCAACTATGGCTACACCTTC,CASSQGQKFNYGYTF,TRBJ1-2,-,TRBV3-1,-
TGTGCCAGCAGCCAAGAAACCATGAACACTGAAGCTTTCTTT,CASSQETMNTEAFF,TRBJ1-1,few,TRBV3-1,-
TGTGCCAGCAACCTAGGGACAGGATCTTTACCCCAGCATTTT,CASNLGTGSLPQHF,TRBJ1-5,many,TRBV12-3/TRBV12-4,TRBD1
TGTGCCAGCCCCCCGGAGCGGGACTACAATGAGCAGTTCTTC,CASPPERDYNEQFF,TRBJ2-1,few,TRBV9,TRBD2
TGTGCCACCAGTGATGGTGATATAGCCAAAAACATTCAGTACTTC,CATSDGDIAKNIQYF,TRBJ2-4,many,TRBV24-1,-
TGCGCCAGCAGCTTAACCGGGACTAGCGGGAGTTCACCCTACGAGCAGTACTTC,CASSLTGTSGSSPYEQYF,TRBJ2-7,many,TRBV5-1,TRBD2
TGTGCCAGCAGCTTGTCTGGGGACTCCTACAATGAGCAGTTCTTC,CASSLSGDSYNEQFF,TRBJ2-1,few,TRBV5-5,-
TGTGCCAGCAGCGTAGTAGAGGGTTCGGCTGAAGCTTTCTTT,CASSVVEGSAEAFF,TRBJ1-1,-,TRBV6-2/TRBV6-3,-
TGTGCCAGCAGCCCCGCTGGGGTGAGTTACAATGAGCAGTTCTTC,CASSPAGVSYNEQFF,TRBJ2-1,many,TRBV7-9,-
TGTGCCGATGGCCCCAACACTGAAGCTTTCTTT,CADGPNTEAFF,TRBJ1-1,many,TRBV2,-
TGTGCCACTTCCGCCCAAAGCGGGATCACCTACGAGCAGTACTTC,CATSAQSGITYEQYF,TRBJ2-7,-,TRBV12-3/TRBV12-4,TRBD2
TGTGCCAGCAGCCAAGGATCCAAGAGCCTAGACTACGAGCAGTACTTC,CASSQGSKSLDYEQYF,TRBJ2-7,few,TRBV3-1,-
TGTGCCAGTAGTACATGGACTAGTAGCTACAATGAGCAGTTCTTC,CASSTWTSSYNEQFF,TRBJ2-1,-,TRBV19,TRBD2
TGTGCCAGCAGGTCCTTAATCACTGAAGCTTTCTTT,CASRSLITEAFF,TRBJ1-1,many,TRBV6-2/TRBV6-3,-
TGTGCCAGCAGCGTAACAGGGGTGAGTTCACCCCTCCACTTT,CASSVTGVSSPLHF,TRBJ1-6,many,TRBV12-3/TRBV12-4,TRBD1
TGTGCCATCAGTGAGGAAACAGCCATGAGCACTGAAGCTTTCTTT,CAISEETAMSTEAFF,TRBJ1-1,-,TRBV10-3,-